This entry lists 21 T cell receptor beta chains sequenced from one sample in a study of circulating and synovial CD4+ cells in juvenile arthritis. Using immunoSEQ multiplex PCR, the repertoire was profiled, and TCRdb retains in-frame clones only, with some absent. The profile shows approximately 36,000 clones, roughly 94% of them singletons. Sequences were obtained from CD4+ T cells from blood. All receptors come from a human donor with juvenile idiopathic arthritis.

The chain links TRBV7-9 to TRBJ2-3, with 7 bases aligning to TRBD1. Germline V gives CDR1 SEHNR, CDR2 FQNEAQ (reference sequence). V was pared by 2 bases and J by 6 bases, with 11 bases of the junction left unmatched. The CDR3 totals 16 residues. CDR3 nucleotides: TGTGCCAGCAGCTTAATCCGTACAGGGGTTCTTGATACGCAGTATTTT. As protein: CASSLIRTGVLDTQYF.

CDR3 in amino acids: CASSLGQSGANVLTF. The CDR3 DNA reads TGCGCCAGCAGCTTGGGGCAGTCTGGGGCCAACGTCCTGACTTTC. The rearrangement joins TRBV5-1 to TRBJ2-6, with unresolved D. The germline V gene has CDR1 SGHRS and CDR2 YFSETQ. This CDR3 is 15 amino acids long. Trimming pared 0 bases from V and 1 base from J, leaving 5 bases between.

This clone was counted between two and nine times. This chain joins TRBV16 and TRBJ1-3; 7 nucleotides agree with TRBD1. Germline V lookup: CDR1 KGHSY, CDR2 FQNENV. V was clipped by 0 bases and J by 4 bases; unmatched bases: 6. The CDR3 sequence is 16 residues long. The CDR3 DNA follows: TGTGCCAGCAGCCAATCGAGGGGGCCGATCGGAAACACCATATATTTT. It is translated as CASSQSRGPIGNTIYF.

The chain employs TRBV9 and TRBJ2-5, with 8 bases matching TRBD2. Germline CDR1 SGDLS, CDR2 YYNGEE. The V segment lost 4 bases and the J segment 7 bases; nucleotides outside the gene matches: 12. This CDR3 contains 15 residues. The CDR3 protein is CASSPSGRGAGTQYF. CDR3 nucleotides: TGTGCCAGCAGCCCTAGCGGGCGGGGCGCCGGGACCCAGTACTTC.

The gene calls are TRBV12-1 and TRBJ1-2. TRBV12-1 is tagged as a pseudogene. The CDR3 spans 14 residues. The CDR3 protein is CASGSVAVDYGYTF. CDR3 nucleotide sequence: TGTGCCAGCGGCTCCGTGGCGGTCGACTATGGCTACACCTTC.

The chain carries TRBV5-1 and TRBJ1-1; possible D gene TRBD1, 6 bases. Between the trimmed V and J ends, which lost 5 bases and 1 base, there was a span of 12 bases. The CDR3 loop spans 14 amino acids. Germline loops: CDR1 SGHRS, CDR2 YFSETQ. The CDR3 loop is CASRGGQPNTEAFF. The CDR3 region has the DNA TGCGCCAGCAGGGGGGGGCAGCCGAACACTGAAGCTTTCTTT.

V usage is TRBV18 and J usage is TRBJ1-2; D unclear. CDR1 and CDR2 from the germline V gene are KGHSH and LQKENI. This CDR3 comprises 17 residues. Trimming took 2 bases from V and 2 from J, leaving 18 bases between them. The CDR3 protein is CASSPSEGYGGNYGYTF. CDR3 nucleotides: TGTGCCAGCTCACCATCGGAGGGTTACGGTGGGAACTATGGCTACACCTTC.

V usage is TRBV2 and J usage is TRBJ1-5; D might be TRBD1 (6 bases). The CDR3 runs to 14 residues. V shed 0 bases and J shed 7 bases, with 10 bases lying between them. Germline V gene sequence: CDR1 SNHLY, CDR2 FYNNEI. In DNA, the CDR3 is TGTGCCAGCAGTGAAGCGGGAGGGGGGCAGCCCCAGCATTTT. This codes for CASSEAGGGQPQHF.

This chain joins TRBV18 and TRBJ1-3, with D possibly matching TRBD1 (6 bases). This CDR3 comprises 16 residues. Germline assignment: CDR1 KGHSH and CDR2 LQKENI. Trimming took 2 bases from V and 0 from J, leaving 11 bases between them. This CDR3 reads CASSPTTGSSGNTIYF. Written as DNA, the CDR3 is TGTGCCAGCTCACCAACGACAGGCAGCTCTGGAAACACCATATATTTT.

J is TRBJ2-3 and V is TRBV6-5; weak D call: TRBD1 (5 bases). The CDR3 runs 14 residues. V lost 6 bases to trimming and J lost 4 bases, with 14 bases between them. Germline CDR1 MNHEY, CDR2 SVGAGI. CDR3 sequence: CASSQTDSADTQYF. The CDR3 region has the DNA TGTGCCAGCAGCCAGACCGACAGCGCAGATACGCAGTATTTT.

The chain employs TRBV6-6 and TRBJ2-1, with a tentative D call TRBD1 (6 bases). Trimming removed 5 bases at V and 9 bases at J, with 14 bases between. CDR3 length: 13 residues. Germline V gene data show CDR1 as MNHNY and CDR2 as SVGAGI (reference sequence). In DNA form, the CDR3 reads TGTGCCAGCAGTAGGGACACCAGAATTGAGCAGTTCTTC. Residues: CASSRDTRIEQFF.

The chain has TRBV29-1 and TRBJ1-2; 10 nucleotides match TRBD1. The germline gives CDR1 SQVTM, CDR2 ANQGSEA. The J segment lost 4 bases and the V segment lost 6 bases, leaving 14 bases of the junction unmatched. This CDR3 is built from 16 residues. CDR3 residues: CSVRQGARQGVYGYTF. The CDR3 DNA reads TGCAGCGTACGACAGGGGGCGAGGCAAGGGGTCTATGGCTACACCTTC.

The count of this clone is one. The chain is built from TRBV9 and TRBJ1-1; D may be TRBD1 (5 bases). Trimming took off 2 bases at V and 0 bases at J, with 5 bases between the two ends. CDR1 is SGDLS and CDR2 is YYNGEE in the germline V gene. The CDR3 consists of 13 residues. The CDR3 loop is CASSVTVNTEAFF. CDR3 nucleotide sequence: TGTGCCAGCAGCGTGACAGTGAACACTGAAGCTTTCTTT. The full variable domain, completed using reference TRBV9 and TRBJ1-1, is DSGVTQTPKHLITATGQRVTLRCSPRSGDLSVYWYQQSLDQGLQFLIQYYNGEERAKGNILERFSAQQFPDLHSELNLSSLELGDSALYFCASSVTVNTEAFFGQGTRLTVV.

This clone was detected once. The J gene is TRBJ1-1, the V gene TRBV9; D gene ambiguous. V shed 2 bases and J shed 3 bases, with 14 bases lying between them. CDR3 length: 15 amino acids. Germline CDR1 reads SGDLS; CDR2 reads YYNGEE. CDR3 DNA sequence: TGTGCCAGCAGCGTCGCAGGCACCACGGACACTGAAGCTTTCTTT. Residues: CASSVAGTTDTEAFF.

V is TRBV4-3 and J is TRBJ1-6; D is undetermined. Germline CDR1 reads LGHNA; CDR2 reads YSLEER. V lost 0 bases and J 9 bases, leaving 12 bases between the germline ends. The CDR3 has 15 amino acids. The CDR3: CASSQEARVLSPLHF. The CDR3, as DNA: TGCGCCAGCAGCCAAGAGGCCCGGGTTCTTTCACCCCTCCACTTT.

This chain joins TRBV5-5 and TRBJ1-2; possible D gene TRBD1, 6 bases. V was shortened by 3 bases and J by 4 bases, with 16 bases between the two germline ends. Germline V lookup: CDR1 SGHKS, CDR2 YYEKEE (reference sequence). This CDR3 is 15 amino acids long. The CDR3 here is CASSWGTGFGYGYTF. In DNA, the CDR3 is TGTGCCAGCAGCTGGGGAACAGGGTTTGGCTATGGCTACACCTTC.

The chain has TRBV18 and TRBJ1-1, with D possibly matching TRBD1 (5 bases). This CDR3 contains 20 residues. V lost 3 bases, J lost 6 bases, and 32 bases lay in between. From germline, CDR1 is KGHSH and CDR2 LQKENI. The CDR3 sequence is CASSPQLFYDRHQDVAEAFF. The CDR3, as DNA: TGTGCCAGCTCACCGCAGTTGTTCTACGACAGACACCAGGATGTCGCTGAAGCTTTCTTT. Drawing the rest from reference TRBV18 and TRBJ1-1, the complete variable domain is NAGVMQNPRHLVRRRGQEARLRCSPMKGHSHVYWYRQLPEEGLKFMVYLQKENIIDESGMPKERFSAEFPKEGPSILRIQQVVRGDSAAYFCASSPQLFYDRHQDVAEAFFGQGTRLTVV.

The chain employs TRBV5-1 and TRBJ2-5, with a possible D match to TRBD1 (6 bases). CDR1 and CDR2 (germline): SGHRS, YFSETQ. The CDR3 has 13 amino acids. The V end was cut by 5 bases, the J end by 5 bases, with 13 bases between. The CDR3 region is CASRKTGIETQYF. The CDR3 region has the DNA TGCGCCAGCAGGAAAACAGGGATCGAGACCCAGTACTTC. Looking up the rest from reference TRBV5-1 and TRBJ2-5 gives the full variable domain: KAGVTQTPRYLIKTRGQQVTLSCSPISGHRSVSWYQQTPGQGLQFLFEYFSETQRNKGNFPGRFSGRQFSNSRSEMNVSTLELGDSALYLCASRKTGIETQYFGPGTRLLVL.

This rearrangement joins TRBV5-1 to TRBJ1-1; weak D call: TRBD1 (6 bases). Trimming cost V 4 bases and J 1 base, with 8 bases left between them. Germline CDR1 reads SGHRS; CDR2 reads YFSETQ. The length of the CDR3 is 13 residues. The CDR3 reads CASSGDKNTEAFF. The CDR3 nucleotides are TGCGCCAGCAGCGGGGACAAGAACACTGAAGCTTTCTTT.

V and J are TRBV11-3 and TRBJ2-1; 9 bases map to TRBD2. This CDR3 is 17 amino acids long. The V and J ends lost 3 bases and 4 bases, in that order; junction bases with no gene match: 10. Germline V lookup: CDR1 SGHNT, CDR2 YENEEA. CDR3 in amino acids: CASSFLAGPTIYNEQFF. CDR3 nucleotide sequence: TGTGCCAGCAGCTTCCTAGCGGGACCCACAATATACAATGAGCAGTTCTTC.

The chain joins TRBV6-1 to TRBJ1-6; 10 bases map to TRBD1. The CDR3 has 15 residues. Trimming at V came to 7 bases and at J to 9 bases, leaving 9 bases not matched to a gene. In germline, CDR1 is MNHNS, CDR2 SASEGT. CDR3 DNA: TGTGCCAGCAAAGCCCTGGACAGGGGGTCTTCACCCCTCCACTTT. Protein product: CASKALDRGSSPLHF.